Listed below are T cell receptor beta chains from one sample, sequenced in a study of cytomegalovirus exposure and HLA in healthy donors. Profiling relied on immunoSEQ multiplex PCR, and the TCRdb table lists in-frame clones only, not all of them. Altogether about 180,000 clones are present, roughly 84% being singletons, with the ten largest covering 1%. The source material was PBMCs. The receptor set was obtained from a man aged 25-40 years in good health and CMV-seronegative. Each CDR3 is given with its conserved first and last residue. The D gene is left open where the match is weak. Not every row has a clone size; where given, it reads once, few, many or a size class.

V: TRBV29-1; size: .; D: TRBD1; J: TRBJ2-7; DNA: TGCAGCGTGACAGGGGCGGTTACCTACGAGCAGTACTTC; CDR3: CSVTGAVTYEQYF
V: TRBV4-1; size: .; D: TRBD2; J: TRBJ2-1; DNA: TGCGCCAGCAGCCAAGATGCATCGGGACTACTCCTTGAGCAGTTCTTC; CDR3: CASSQDASGLLLEQFF
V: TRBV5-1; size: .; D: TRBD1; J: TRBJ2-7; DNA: TGCGCCAGCAGCTTGGGGACAGGCTACGAGCAGTACTTC; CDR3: CASSLGTGYEQYF
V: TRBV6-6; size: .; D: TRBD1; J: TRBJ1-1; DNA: TGTGCCAGCAGTTTGGGACAGGTGGGATCCACTGAAGCTTTCTTT; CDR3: CASSLGQVGSTEAFF
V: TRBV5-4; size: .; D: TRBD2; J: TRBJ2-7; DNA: TGTGCCAGCAGCTCGTATGCTAGCGGGAGTCAGTGGTTCGAGCAGTACTTC; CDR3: CASSSYASGSQWFEQYF
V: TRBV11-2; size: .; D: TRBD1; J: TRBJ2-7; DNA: TGTGCCAGCAGCTTAGGTGGGGACAGGGTCTACGAGCAGTACTTC; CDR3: CASSLGGDRVYEQYF
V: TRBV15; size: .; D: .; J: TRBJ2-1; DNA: TGTGCCACCAGCAGAGATGGGGTTTCGGGAGTTGAAGATGAGCAGTTCTTC; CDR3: CATSRDGVSGVEDEQFF
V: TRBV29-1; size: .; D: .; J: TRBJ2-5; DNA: TGCAGCGTAGACGGAGGAAACCAAGAGACCCAGTACTTC; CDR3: CSVDGGNQETQYF
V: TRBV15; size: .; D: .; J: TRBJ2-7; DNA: TGTGCCACCAGCATGGGACTGACTTCCTACGAGCAGTACTTC; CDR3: CATSMGLTSYEQYF
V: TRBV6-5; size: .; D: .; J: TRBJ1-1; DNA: TGTGCCAGCAGTTACTCGACCTGGAGGGACACTGAAGCTTTCTTT; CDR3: CASSYSTWRDTEAFF
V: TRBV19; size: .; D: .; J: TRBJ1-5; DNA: TGTGCCAGTATCTCAAAACGGGATTTTGGGAATCAGCCCCAGCATTTT; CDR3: CASISKRDFGNQPQHF
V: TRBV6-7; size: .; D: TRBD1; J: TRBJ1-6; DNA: TGTGCCAGCAGTTCGGGACAGGGCATTGGTTTAGATTCACCCCTCCACTTT; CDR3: CASSSGQGIGLDSPLHF
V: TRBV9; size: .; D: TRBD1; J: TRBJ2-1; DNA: TGTGCCAGCAGCTCAATGCCGGGACAGGGGGTCCCCGACAATGAGCAGTTCTTC; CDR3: CASSSMPGQGVPDNEQFF
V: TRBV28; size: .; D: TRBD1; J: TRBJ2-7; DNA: TGTGCCAGCAGCTTAGCTCGGGACAGCAATTACGAGCAGTACTTC; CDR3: CASSLARDSNYEQYF
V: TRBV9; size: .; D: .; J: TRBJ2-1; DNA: TGTGCCAGCAGCGTAGCGGGTCCGGGGAGCTCCTACAATGAGCAGTTCTTC; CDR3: CASSVAGPGSSYNEQFF
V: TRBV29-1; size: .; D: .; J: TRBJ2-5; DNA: TGCAGCGCAACCCAGGGGATGGAGACCCAGTACTTC; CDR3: CSATQGMETQYF
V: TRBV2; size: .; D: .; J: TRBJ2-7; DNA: TGTGCCAGGGCCCGGACACCCGGCGAGCAGTACTTC; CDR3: CARARTPGEQYF
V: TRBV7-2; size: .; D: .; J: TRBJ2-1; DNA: TGTGCCAGCAGTCCTTACAATGAGCAGTTCTTC; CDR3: CASSPYNEQFF
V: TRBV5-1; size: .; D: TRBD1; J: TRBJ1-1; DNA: TGCGCCAGCAGCCCGGGACAGTTTCTGAACACTGAAGCTTTCTTT; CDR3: CASSPGQFLNTEAFF
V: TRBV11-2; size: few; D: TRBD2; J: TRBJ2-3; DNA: TGTGCCAGCAGCACCCGATTGCGGGGGGCCTACACAGATACGCAGTATTTT; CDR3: CASSTRLRGAYTDTQYF
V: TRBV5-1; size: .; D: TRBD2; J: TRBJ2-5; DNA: TGCGCCAGCAGCTTGCCCGGGACTAGCGGGCGCCAAGAGACCCAGTACTTC; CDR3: CASSLPGTSGRQETQYF
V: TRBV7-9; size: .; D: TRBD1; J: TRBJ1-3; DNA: TGTGCCAGCACCCCCCTTGGGACAGGGACTGGAAACACCATATATTTT; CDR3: CASTPLGTGTGNTIYF
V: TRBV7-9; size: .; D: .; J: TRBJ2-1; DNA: TGTGCCAGCATCCCGGACGGCGGGATCTACAATGAGCAGTTCTTC; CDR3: CASIPDGGIYNEQFF
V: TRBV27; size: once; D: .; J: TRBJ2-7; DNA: TGTGCCAGCAGTTTATGGGGGACACCGAGGTACGAGCAGTACTTC; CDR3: CASSLWGTPRYEQYF
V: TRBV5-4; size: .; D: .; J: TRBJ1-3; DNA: TGTGCCAGCAGCCTGGACAGAGGGGGAATCTCTGGAAACACCATATATTTT; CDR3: CASSLDRGGISGNTIYF
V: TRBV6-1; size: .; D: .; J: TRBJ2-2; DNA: TGTGCCAGCAGTAGGAGGACCGGGGAGCTGTTTTTT; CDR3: CASSRRTGELFF
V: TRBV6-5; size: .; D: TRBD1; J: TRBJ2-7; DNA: TGTGCCAGCAGTTACGGCAGGGGGATCGACGAGCAGTACTTC; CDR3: CASSYGRGIDEQYF
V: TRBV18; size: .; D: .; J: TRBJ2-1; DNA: TGTGCCAGCTCACCACCGAGTCTTAATATTGAGCAGTTCTTC; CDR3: CASSPPSLNIEQFF
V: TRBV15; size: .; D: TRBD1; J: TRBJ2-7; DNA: TGTGCCACCAGCAGAGATCGGGACAGTAACTCCTACGAGCAGTACTTC; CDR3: CATSRDRDSNSYEQYF
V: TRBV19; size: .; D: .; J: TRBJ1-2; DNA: TGTGCCAGTAGTATAGGTCACAATAACTATGGCTACACCTTC; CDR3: CASSIGHNNYGYTF
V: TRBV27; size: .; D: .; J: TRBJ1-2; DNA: TGTGCCAGCAGTTTAAGCCCGCGGGGGGCAGGATATGGCTACACCTTC; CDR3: CASSLSPRGAGYGYTF
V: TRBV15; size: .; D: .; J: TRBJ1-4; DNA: TGTGCCACCAGCAGAGATCAGGCAGGTCCTAATGAAAAACTGTTTTTT; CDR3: CATSRDQAGPNEKLFF
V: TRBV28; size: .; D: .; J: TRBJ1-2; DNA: TGTGCCAGCAGTCCAACAGGGAACTATGGCTACACCTTC; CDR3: CASSPTGNYGYTF
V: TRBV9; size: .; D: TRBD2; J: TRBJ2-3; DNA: TGTGCCAGCAGCCTTCTAGCGGGAAGGAGCACAGATACGCAGTATTTT; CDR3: CASSLLAGRSTDTQYF
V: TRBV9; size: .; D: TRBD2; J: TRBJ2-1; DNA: TGTGCCAGCAGCGTAGACCCTAGCGGGGGGTCCAATGAGCAGTTCTTC; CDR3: CASSVDPSGGSNEQFF
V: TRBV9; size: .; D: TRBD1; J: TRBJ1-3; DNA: TGTGCCAGCAGCCTCAGGGGGCACTCTGGAAACACCATATATTTT; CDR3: CASSLRGHSGNTIYF
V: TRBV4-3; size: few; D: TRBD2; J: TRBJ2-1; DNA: TGCGCCAGCAGCCAAGAATACGGGGCGGGAGGTGGACGGAATGAGCAGTTCTTC; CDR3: CASSQEYGAGGGRNEQFF
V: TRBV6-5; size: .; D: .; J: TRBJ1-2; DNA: TGTGCCAGCAGGAAACAGGGTCGCTACACCTTC; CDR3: CASRKQGRYTF
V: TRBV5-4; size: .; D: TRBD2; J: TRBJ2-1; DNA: TGTGCCAGCAGCTCGGGACTAGCCGGTGAGCAGTTCTTC; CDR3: CASSSGLAGEQFF